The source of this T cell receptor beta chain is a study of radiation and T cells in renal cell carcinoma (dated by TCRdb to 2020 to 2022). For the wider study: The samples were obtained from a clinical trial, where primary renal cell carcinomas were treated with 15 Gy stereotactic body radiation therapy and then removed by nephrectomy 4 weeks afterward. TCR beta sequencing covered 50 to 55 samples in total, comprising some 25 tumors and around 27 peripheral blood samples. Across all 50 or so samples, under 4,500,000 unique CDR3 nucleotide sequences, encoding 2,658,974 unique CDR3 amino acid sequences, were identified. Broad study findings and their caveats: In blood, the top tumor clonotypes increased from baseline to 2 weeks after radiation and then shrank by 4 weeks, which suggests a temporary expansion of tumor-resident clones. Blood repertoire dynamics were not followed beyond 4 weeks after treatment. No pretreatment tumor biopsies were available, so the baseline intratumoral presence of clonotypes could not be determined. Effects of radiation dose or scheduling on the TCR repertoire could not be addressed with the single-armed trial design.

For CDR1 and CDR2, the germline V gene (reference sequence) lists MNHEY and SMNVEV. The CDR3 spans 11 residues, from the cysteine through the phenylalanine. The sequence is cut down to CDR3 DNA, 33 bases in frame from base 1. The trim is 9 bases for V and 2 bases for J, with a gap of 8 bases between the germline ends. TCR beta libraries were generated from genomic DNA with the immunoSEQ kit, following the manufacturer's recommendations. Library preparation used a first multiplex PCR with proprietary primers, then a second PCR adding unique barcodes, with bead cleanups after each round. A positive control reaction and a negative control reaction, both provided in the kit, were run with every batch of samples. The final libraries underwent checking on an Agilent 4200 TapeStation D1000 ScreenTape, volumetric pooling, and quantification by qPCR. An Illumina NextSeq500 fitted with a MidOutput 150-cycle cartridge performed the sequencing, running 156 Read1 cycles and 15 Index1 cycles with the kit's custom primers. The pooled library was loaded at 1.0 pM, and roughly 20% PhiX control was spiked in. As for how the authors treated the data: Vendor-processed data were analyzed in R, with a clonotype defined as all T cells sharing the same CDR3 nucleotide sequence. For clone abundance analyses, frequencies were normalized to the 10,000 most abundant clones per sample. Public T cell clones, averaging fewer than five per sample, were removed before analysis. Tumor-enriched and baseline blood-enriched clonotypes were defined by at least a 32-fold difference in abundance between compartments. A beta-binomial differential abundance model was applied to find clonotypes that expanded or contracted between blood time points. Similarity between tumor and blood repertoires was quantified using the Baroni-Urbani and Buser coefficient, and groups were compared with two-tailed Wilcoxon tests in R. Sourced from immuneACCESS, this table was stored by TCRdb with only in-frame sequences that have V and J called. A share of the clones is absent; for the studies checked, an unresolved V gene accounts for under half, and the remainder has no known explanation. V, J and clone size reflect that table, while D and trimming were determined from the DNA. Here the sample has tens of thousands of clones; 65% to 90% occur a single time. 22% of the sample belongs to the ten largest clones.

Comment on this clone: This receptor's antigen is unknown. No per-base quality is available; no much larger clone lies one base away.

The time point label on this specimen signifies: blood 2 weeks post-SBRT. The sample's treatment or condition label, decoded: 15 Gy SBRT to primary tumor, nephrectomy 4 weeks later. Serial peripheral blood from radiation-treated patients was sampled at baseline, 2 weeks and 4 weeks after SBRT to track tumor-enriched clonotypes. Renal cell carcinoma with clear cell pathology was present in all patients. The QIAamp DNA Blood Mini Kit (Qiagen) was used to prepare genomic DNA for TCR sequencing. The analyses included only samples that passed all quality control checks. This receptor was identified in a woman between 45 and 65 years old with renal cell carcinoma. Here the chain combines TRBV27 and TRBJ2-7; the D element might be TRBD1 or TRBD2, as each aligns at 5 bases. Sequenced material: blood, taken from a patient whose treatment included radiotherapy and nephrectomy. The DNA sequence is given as TGTGCCAGAGAGGGGCCCTACGAGCAGTACTTC. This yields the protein CAREGPYEQYF.